The next 5 T cell receptor beta chains were all read from a single sample in a study of human T cells and chemical hapten exposure. Noted time point: patch test 1, 2 weeks after DPC sensitization. The treatment here: therapeutic diphenylcyclopropenone sensitization with weekly scalp DPC. TCRdb reprocessed the RACE reads via MiXCR and lists one record per CDR3 protein. The data show some 91,000 distinct CDR3 sequences, around 12% seen once. The starting material was whole blood, obtained in connection with sensitization to the hapten diphenylcyclopropenone (DPC). The receptor source for this set is a woman between 40 and 50 years old with alopecia areata. Some clones in this sample may be carry-over from other donors' samples.

The genes are TRBV3-1 and TRBJ2-7; maybe TRBD2 (5 bases). CDR3 length: 15 amino acids. Germline V gives CDR1 LGHDT, CDR2 YNNKEL (reference sequence). The V end lost 1 base, the J end lost 7 bases, and 17 bases lay between the germline ends. In nucleotides, the CDR3 is TGTGCCAGCAGCCAAGGCTTAGGACTTTCTGGAGAGCAGTACTTC. Translated, it gives CASSQGLGLSGEQYF.

The V gene is TRBV5-6, the J gene TRBJ2-7; 7 nucleotides agree with TRBD1. This CDR3 has 16 amino acids. The trim removed 0 bases at V and 5 bases at J, leaving 11 bases unmatched. Germline CDR1 SGHDT, CDR2 YYEEEE. In DNA, the CDR3 is TGTGCCAGCAGCTTGGGGGCCGACGACAGGGTTGACGAGCAGTACTTC. Encoded protein: CASSLGADDRVDEQYF.

Ten or more counts support this clonotype. The DNA of the CDR3 is TGTGCCACCAGTAATGAACTAAAAACTGAAGCTTTCTTT. This codes for CATSNELKTEAFF. This chain uses TRBV24-1 with TRBJ1-1; D remains ambiguous. Germline CDR1 and CDR2: KGHDR and SFDVKD. The V and J ends lost 6 bases and 5 bases respectively, with 12 bases between them. The CDR3 is made up of 13 amino acids.

With respect to this clonotype: Just one base apart from a much larger clone, this may be a read error. V is TRBV28 and J is TRBJ1-1, with D hard to call. Germline values: CDR1 MDHEN, CDR2 SYDVKM. The CDR3 runs 13 residues. Trimming took 0 bases from V and 1 from J, leaving 3 bases between them. The CDR3 reads CASSLWGNTEAFF. CDR3 nucleotide sequence: TGTGCCAGCAGTTTATGGGGGAACACTGAAGCTTTCTTT.

V and J are TRBV7-2 and TRBJ2-2; 9 positions match TRBD2. Germline CDR1 is SGHTA and CDR2 is FQGNSA. The trim removed 5 bases at V and 7 bases at J, leaving 5 bases unmatched. There are 14 residues in the CDR3. The CDR3 is CASSPTSGYGELFF. Written as DNA, the CDR3 is TGTGCCAGCAGCCCGACTAGCGGCTACGGGGAGCTGTTTTTT.